This T cell receptor beta chain was profiled in a study of persistence of HIV-infected CD4 T cells (dated by TCRdb to 2018 to 2021). A note on the overall study: CMV- and HIV-1 Gag-responding CD4+ T cells were isolated from ART-treated individuals so that antigen-driven clonal expansion of HIV-1-infected cells could be examined. Proviral sequencing was used to assess clonality among infected cells, whereas TCRbeta sequencing gauged the clonality of all cells within each sorted population. The median time the participants had spent on suppressive ART was 8 years. Peripheral blood samples of up to 180 mL were collected at multiple time points, except for a couple of participants, who underwent leukapheresis at a single time point. For the TCR cluster analysis across participants, under 10 participants were included for CMV and more than 5 participants for Gag.

From the germline V gene (reference sequence), CDR1 is GTSNPN and CDR2 is SVGIG. There are 11 amino acids in the CDR3, from cysteine to phenylalanine inclusive. The only DNA kept is the CDR3, 33 bases in frame from the first base. The junction carries 11 bases between V and J, which are trimmed by 5 bases and 6 bases respectively. What the treatment or condition label conveys for this sample: suppressive antiretroviral therapy. A pool of overlapping 15-mer peptides from HIV-1 Gag, at 0.95 to 1 ug per peptide per mL, was used to stimulate the cells. Memory CD4+ T cells that did not respond, being CD40L-negative, CD69-negative and CD45RO-high, were sorted as memory populations depleted of antigen-responding cells. HIV-1-infected adults in whom suppressive ART had been started during chronic infection were enrolled as participants. For at least 4 years, participants had undetectable plasma HIV-1 RNA, below 50 copies/mL. To be included, a participant needed positive CMV serology and a CD4+ T cell count above 400 cells/uL. Before stimulation, PBMCs were isolated using density centrifugation and depleted of CD8+ T cells. CD8-depleted PBMCs were stimulated for approximately 18 hours with anti-CD28/CD49d costimulation, CD40-blocking antibody and enfuvirtide to prevent new infections. Sorting was done on either a Beckman Coulter MoFlo Legacy or an XDP sorter, and propidium iodide was used to exclude dead cells. Genomic DNA was extracted with the QIAamp DNA Mini Kit for samples above one million cells, otherwise with the Quick-DNA Microprep Kit.

TCRbeta repertoires were sequenced from genomic DNA with the immunoSEQ hsTCRB assay version 4 in survey mode. Genomic DNA was diluted to around 10 ng/uL, using up to 1 ug per sample for TCRbeta sequencing. As for the original processing: Analysis of the TCRbeta data was done in ImmunoSeq Analyzer 3.0, and diversity was computed on productive nucleotide rearrangements. The improved Chao index was used to estimate lower-bound TCR diversity, and the Gini coefficient was used to estimate clonality using the Immunarch R package. Nucleotide rearrangements that differed but encoded the same CDR3beta amino acid sequence were counted as separate clonotypes. Differential abundance analysis identified TCRbeta sequences significantly enriched in antigen-responding cells relative to anti-CD3/anti-CD28-activated cells. Using predicted peptide-MHC specificity as the basis, GLIPH2 grouped TCRs into clusters, both for each participant individually and for the merged data sets that combined participants. Sourced from immuneACCESS, this table was stored by TCRdb with only in-frame sequences that have V and J called. A share of the clones is absent; for the studies checked, an unresolved V gene accounts for under half, and the remainder has no known explanation. D and trimming come from the DNA, and the V and J calls and clone size come from that table. Counted in this sample were tens of thousands of clones; approximately 80% of them appeared once. Approximately 15% of the sample is in the top ten clones.

Concerning this clone: This clone's antigen is unknown. No quality values exist for individual bases; no much larger clone is one base distant.

Overall study results and their limits: TCRbeta richness in CMV- and Gag-responding cells was significantly lower than in anti-CD3/anti-CD28-responding cells; CMV-responding cells had higher oligoclonality than CD3/CD28-stimulated and Gag-responding cells. Only a small number of individuals took part in the study, and only a limited range of antigens was tested. TCR oligoclonality correlated with proviral oligoclonality within the same sorted populations. Bulk TCR analyses could not be limited to the rare CMV-responding cells that actually contained HIV-1 proviruses. Enrichment of degenerate expanded CDR3beta sequences was found in antigen-responding cells, suggesting convergent selection of CD4+ responses to CMV and Gag.

The origin of this receptor is an adult man with HIV who was CMV-seropositive. In this chain, TRBV30 is recombined with TRBJ2-7; possibly the D gene is TRBD1, per 6 matching bases. Sequences were derived from CD4+ T cells sorted from PBMCs after 18-hour stimulation, sampled from a patient who received antiretroviral therapy. What the cell subset or site label conveys for this sample: CD40L-CD69- CD45RO-high memory CD4 T cells not responding to Gag peptides. The CDR3 in this case is CAWVTGFEQYF. The sequence in DNA is TGTGCCTGGGTAACAGGGTTCGAGCAGTACTTC.